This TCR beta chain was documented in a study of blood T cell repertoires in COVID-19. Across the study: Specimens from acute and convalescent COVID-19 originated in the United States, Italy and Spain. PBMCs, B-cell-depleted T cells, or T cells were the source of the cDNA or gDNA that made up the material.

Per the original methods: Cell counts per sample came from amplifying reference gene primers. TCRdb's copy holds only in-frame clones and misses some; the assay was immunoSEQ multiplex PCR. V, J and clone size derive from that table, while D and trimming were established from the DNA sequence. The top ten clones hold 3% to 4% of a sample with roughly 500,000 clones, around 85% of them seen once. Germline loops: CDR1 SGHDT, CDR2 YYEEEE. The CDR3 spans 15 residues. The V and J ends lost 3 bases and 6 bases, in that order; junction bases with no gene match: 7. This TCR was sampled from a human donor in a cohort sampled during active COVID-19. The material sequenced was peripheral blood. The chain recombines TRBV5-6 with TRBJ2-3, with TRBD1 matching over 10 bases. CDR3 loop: CASSSGTGVFDTQYF. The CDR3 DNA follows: TGTGCCAGCAGCTCCGGGACAGGGGTTTTTGATACGCAGTATTTT.